A single sample is the source of the 28 T cell receptor beta chains below, sequenced in a study of cytomegalovirus exposure and HLA in healthy donors. Primers: 60 Vbeta forward and 13 Jbeta reverse. The data were produced by immunoSEQ multiplex PCR, yet TCRdb's version contains in-frame clones alone and is incomplete. Here the sample spans 160,000 or so clones, approximately 79% being singletons. The sequencing input was PBMCs. These receptors were taken from a man aged 35 to 55 in good health and CMV-seronegative.

This clone appeared a few times. The chain employs TRBV9 and TRBJ2-3; D gene uncertain. Trimming pared 3 bases from V and 2 bases from J, leaving 4 bases between. Germline CDR1 and CDR2: SGDLS and YYNGEE. The CDR3 spans 12 residues. The CDR3 nucleotides are TGTGCCAGCAGCGACTACACAGATACGCAGTATTTT. This sequence encodes CASSDYTDTQYF.

This rearrangement joins TRBV28 to TRBJ1-4; no firm D call. Germline CDR1 and CDR2: MDHEN and SYDVKM. Trimming shortened V by 6 bases and J by 6 bases, and 2 bases separated the two germline ends. The CDR3 loop spans 10 amino acids. Here the CDR3 reads CASSDEKLFF. In DNA, the CDR3 is TGTGCCAGCAGCGATGAAAAACTGTTTTTT.

Comment on this clone: Other DNA sequences from this sample encode an identical CDR3 as well. This chain joins TRBV6-5 and TRBJ1-1; 11 positions match TRBD1. Germline CDR1 and CDR2: MNHEY and SVGAGI. The CDR3 is 15 residues long. Trimming removed 2 bases from V and 5 bases from J; junction bases left unmatched: 4. The chain's CDR3 is CASSYRGQGGTEAFF. The CDR3 coding sequence is TGTGCCAGCAGTTACAGGGGACAGGGGGGGACTGAAGCTTTCTTT.

Only a few counts were recorded for this clone. The genes are TRBV28 and TRBJ2-2; 10 positions agree with TRBD1. CDR1 is MDHEN, CDR2 SYDVKM, per germline. The CDR3 has 15 residues. V was clipped by 6 bases and J by 5 bases; unmatched bases: 6. The DNA of the CDR3 is TGTGCCAGCAGCACGGACAGGGGGTGGACCGGGGAGCTGTTTTTT. Amino acid sequence: CASSTDRGWTGELFF.

The rearrangement uses TRBV5-4 and TRBJ2-7; the match to TRBD1 covers 10 bases. The CDR3 runs 14 residues. Germline trimming cut 4 bases from V and 7 bases from J; bases unmatched to any gene: 8. Germline assignment: CDR1 SGHNT and CDR2 YYREEE (reference sequence). CDR3 residues: CASSQGQGREEQYF. The DNA for the CDR3 is TGTGCCAGCAGCCAGGGACAGGGGCGGGAAGAGCAGTACTTC.

Remarks on this clone: The sample contains more than one DNA sequence encoding this CDR3. The rearrangement uses TRBV28 and TRBJ1-5; D call uncertain. This CDR3 has 14 amino acids. V was trimmed by 2 bases and J by 1 base, leaving 6 bases between them. Germline V gene data show CDR1 as MDHEN and CDR2 as SYDVKM. CDR3 amino acids: CASSLGQSNQPQHF. CDR3 bases: TGTGCCAGCAGTTTAGGGCAGAGCAATCAGCCCCAGCATTTT.

V usage is TRBV6-1 and J usage is TRBJ1-2, with D perhaps TRBD1 (6 bases). V dropped 3 bases and J dropped 9 bases, with 11 bases sitting between them. There are 12 residues in the CDR3. CDR1 and CDR2 from the germline V gene are MNHNS and SASEGT. CDR3 bases: TGTGCCAGCAGTGAGCGACAGGCCAGCTACACCTTC. It specifies CASSERQASYTF.

The chain combines TRBV28 with TRBJ2-1, with unresolved D. The CDR3 totals 14 residues. The V and J ends lost 2 bases and 0 bases respectively, with 5 bases between them. Looked up from germline, CDR1 is MDHEN and CDR2 is SYDVKM. CDR3 DNA: TGTGCCAGCAGTTTAAGGAGCTCCTACAATGAGCAGTTCTTC. It codes for CASSLRSSYNEQFF.

The gene calls are TRBV11-2 and TRBJ2-7, with D tentatively TRBD2 (6 bases). The CDR3 is 13 amino acids. The V gene's germline CDR1 is SGHAT and CDR2 FQNNGV. V lost 5 bases, J lost 4 bases, and 12 bases lay in between. The CDR3 sequence: CASSPKGRYEQYF. As DNA, the CDR3 is TGTGCCAGCAGCCCCAAGGGGAGGTACGAGCAGTACTTC.

V is TRBV7-9 and J is TRBJ2-7, with 7 nucleotides matching TRBD2. The J segment lost 5 bases and the V segment lost 5 bases, leaving 9 bases of the junction unmatched. Germline V gene data show CDR1 as SEHNR and CDR2 as FQNEAQ (reference sequence). This CDR3 is 14 amino acids long. CDR3 DNA sequence: TGTGCCAGCAGCCCCCCAGCTAGCGGAAACGAGCAGTACTTC. Protein product: CASSPPASGNEQYF.

V usage is TRBV28 and J usage is TRBJ2-7, with a tentative D call TRBD1 (6 bases). The CDR3 sequence is 14 residues long. The germline CDR1 and CDR2 sequences are MDHEN and SYDVKM. The V gene lost 6 bases and the J gene lost 4 bases, with 16 bases spanning the gap. The CDR3 spells CASRKQGSSYEQYF. In nucleotides, the CDR3 is TGTGCCAGCAGAAAACAGGGTTCTTCATACGAGCAGTACTTC. Using reference TRBV28 and TRBJ2-7 for the parts outside the CDR3, the full variable domain is DVKVTQSSRYLVKRTGEKVFLECVQDMDHENMFWYRQDPGLGLRLIYFSYDVKMKEKGDIPEGYSVSREKKERFSLILESASTNQTSMYLCASRKQGSSYEQYFGPGTRLTVT.

The table lists this clone with a few counts. The chain carries TRBV2 and TRBJ2-5; TRBD2 is a possible D gene (5 bases). The V and J ends lost 4 bases and 2 bases respectively, with 17 bases between them. Germline V gives CDR1 SNHLY, CDR2 FYNNEI. The CDR3 runs 16 residues. This CDR3 reads CASSGSAGTQQETQYF. In nucleotides, the CDR3 is TGTGCCAGCAGTGGGTCCGCGGGTACCCAGCAAGAGACCCAGTACTTC.

The chain carries TRBV21-1 and TRBJ2-6; the DNA was not used to check the table's D call, TRBD1. TRBV21-1 is a listed pseudogene. This CDR3 has 21 residues. CDR3 coding DNA: TGTGCCAGCAGCAAAGGACCTCTAAGCGGACAGGGGTTATCTGGGGCCAACGTCCTGACTTTC. Translating gives CASSKGPLSGQGLSGANVLTF.

The chain links TRBV5-3 to TRBJ2-7, with 10 bases lining up with TRBD1. TRBV5-3 is filed as an ORF, its function uncertain. J was trimmed by 4 bases and V by 4 bases; bases with no gene match: 8. The CDR3 runs 15 residues. The CDR3 DNA follows: TGTGCCAGAAGCGGGCGACAGGGGGCAAAATACGAGCAGTACTTC. Translating gives CARSGRQGAKYEQYF.

The chain is built from TRBV7-2 and TRBJ2-1; D call uncertain. Trimming took 5 bases from V and 9 from J, leaving 11 bases between them. Per the germline V gene, CDR1 is SGHTA and CDR2 is FQGNSA. CDR3 length: 12 residues. CDR3 coding DNA: TGTGCCAGCAGCCCCCAGTATGGTGAGCAGTTCTTC. It is translated as CASSPQYGEQFF.

The chain has TRBV10-3 and TRBJ2-7; D is possibly TRBD1 (5 bases). The CDR3 is made up of 15 amino acids. The ends were cut back, 0 bases at V and 4 bases at J, with 13 bases in the middle. Germline assignment: CDR1 ENHRY and CDR2 SYGVKD. CDR3 sequence: CAISESRVLGYEQYF. The CDR3 nucleotides are TGTGCCATCAGTGAGTCCAGGGTGTTGGGATACGAGCAGTACTTC.

This chain joins TRBV7-2 and TRBJ2-5; weak D call: TRBD2 (5 bases). CDR3 length: 14 residues. V was pared by 1 base and J by 5 bases, with 11 bases between. Germline V CDR1 and CDR2: SGHTA, FQGNSA. CDR3 in amino acids: CASSLVGGLETQYF. In nucleotides, the CDR3 is TGTGCCAGCAGCTTAGTTGGCGGGCTGGAGACCCAGTACTTC.

The DNA of the CDR3 is TGTGCCAGCAGCCCGGGCGGGGGCAACACCGGGGAGCTGTTTTTT. Its translation is CASSPGGGNTGELFF. The chain joins TRBV7-2 to TRBJ2-2; a weak D match, TRBD2 (7 bases). The CDR3 extends over 15 amino acids. V dropped 5 bases and J dropped 2 bases, with 12 bases sitting between them. Germline V gene sequence: CDR1 SGHTA, CDR2 FQGNSA.

The chain combines TRBV13 with TRBJ1-2, with a weak D call TRBD1 (6 bases). The germline V gene has CDR1 PRHDT and CDR2 FYEKMQ (reference sequence). There are 15 residues in the CDR3. V shed 5 bases and J shed 0 bases, with 13 bases lying between them. CDR3 nucleotide sequence: TGTGCCAGCAGCCCAAGACAGGCGTCTAACTATGGCTACACCTTC. Its translation is CASSPRQASNYGYTF.

This clone was picked up a small number of times. The CDR3 here is CASSFETGGRREQFF. In DNA form, the CDR3 reads TGTGCCAGCAGTTTCGAGACAGGGGGCCGTAGGGAGCAGTTCTTC. The chain carries TRBV28 and TRBJ2-1; 10 nucleotides align to TRBD1. The V gene end was trimmed by 3 bases and the J gene end by 10 bases; junction bases not matched to a gene: 9. Per germline, CDR1 MDHEN and CDR2 SYDVKM. The CDR3 contains 15 residues.

Turning to this clone: This sample also contains other DNA sequences that code for the same CDR3. This chain joins TRBV5-1 and TRBJ2-7; D perhaps matches TRBD1 (5 bases). The V and J ends lost 3 bases and 6 bases respectively, with 10 bases between them. This CDR3 is built from 12 residues. Germline V lookup: CDR1 SGHRS, CDR2 YFSETQ. Written as DNA, the CDR3 is TGCGCCAGCAGCTACCAGGGTGGCGAGCAGTACTTC. Its protein is CASSYQGGEQYF.

This clone is a singleton in its sample. This chain connects TRBV28 to TRBJ2-2; D not resolved. The V and J ends lost 6 bases and 4 bases respectively, with 24 bases between them. The germline CDR1 and CDR2 sequences are MDHEN and SYDVKM. The CDR3 contains 18 residues. The CDR3 DNA follows: TGTGCCAGCAGCTCCCGGATTAGAGGTTCCTACTTCACCGGGGAGCTGTTTTTT. Translated, it gives CASSSRIRGSYFTGELFF.

The chain recombines TRBV4-3 with TRBJ2-1; TRBD2 matches 7 bases. Germline CDR1 is LGHNA and CDR2 is YSLEER. After removal of 2 bases from V and 4 bases from J, the junction contained 5 bases not matched to a gene. This CDR3 has 15 amino acids. The CDR3 sequence is CASSQSPSGYNEQFF. The CDR3 DNA reads TGCGCCAGCAGCCAATCCCCTAGCGGATACAATGAGCAGTTCTTC.

This chain joins TRBV5-1 and TRBJ2-1; no clear D. V shed 0 bases and J shed 5 bases, with 9 bases lying between them. CDR1 and CDR2 from the germline V gene are SGHRS and YFSETQ. This CDR3 is built from 14 residues. The CDR3 DNA sequence: TGCGCCAGCAGCTTGGGACTTTCTCACAATGAGCAGTTCTTC. It yields the protein CASSLGLSHNEQFF.

The chain uses TRBV7-2 and TRBJ2-5, with unresolved D. Trimming left V 4 bases short and J 2 bases short, with 5 bases between. The germline CDR1 and CDR2 sequences are SGHTA and FQGNSA. This CDR3 has 12 residues. CDR3 coding DNA: TGTGCCAGCAGCTCGCGTCAAGAGACCCAGTACTTC. Its protein product is CASSSRQETQYF.

The chain couples TRBV19 to TRBJ2-5, with 8 bases that match TRBD1. The end of the DNA is better explained by TRBJ2-7, so the J call may be wrong. Germline lookup yields CDR1 LNHDA and CDR2 SQIVND (reference sequence). This CDR3 region has 12 residues. The CDR3 region has the DNA TGTGCCAGTAGCGGACAGGGCTACGAGCAGTACTTC. Translated: CASSGQGYEQYF.

The chain links TRBV11-2 to TRBJ1-1, with TRBD1 identical over 10 bases. This CDR3 comprises 15 residues. Germline lookup yields CDR1 SGHAT and CDR2 FQNNGV. Germline trimming cut 3 bases from V and 0 bases from J; bases unmatched to any gene: 1. The CDR3 loop is CASSLGQGLNTEAFF. The DNA for the CDR3 is TGTGCCAGCAGCTTGGGACAGGGGCTGAACACTGAAGCTTTCTTT.

V is TRBV9 and J is TRBJ2-7; D is unclear. Germline V lookup: CDR1 SGDLS, CDR2 YYNGEE. Trimming stripped 5 bases from V and 2 bases from J, with 14 bases between. This CDR3 comprises 14 residues. The CDR3 nucleotides are TGTGCCAGCAGAACCGAGACACCGCCCTACGAGCAGTACTTC. Protein: CASRTETPPYEQYF. The full variable domain, with the rest looked up from reference TRBV9 and TRBJ2-7, is DSGVTQTPKHLITATGQRVTLRCSPRSGDLSVYWYQQSLDQGLQFLIQYYNGEERAKGNILERFSAQQFPDLHSELNLSSLELGDSALYFCASRTETPPYEQYFGPGTRLTVT.